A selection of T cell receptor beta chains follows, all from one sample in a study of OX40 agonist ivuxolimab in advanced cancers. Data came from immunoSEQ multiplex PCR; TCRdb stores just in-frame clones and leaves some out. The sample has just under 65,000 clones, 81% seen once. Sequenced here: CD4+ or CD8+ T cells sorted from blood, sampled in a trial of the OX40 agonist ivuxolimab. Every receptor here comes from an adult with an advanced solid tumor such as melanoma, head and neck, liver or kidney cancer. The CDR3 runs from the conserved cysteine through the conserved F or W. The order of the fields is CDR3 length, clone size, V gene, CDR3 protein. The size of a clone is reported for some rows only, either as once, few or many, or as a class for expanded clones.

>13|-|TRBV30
CAWSPATNYGYTF
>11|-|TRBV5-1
CASSFGGSYTF
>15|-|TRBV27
CASSYDRAVSRGYTF
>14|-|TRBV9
CASSGRGENTEAFF
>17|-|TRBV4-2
CASSQGARAGGTDTQYF
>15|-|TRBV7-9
CASSLDGGSYNEQFF
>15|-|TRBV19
CASSPPRGGTDTQYF
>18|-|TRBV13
CASSSSGTSVPSQETQYF
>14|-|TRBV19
CASSIGYRRDEQYF
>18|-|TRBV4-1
CASSQAPSGGVQSYEQYF
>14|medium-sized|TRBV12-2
CASRSCGGNQPQHF
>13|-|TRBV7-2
CASSFTGGDTQYF
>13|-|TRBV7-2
CASSFRGNQPQHF
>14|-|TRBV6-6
CASSYVTENYGYTF
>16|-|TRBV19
CASSVLPGQGASEQYF
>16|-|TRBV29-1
CSVGEGQSSNNQPQHF
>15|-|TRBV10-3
CAISAGGGGNEKLFF
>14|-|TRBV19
CASKGTGGKYEQYF
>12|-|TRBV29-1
CSVEDSRYGYTF
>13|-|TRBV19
CASSWQGGTEAFF
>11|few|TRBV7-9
CASSPLMEQYF
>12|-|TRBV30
CAWRGTGGEQYF
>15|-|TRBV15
CATSRDGQGSYGYTF
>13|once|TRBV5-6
CASSLVETYEQYF
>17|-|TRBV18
CASSPGQGKSSGNTIYF
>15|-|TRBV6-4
CASSDRAGANYGYTF
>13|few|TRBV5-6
CASSREVPYEQYF
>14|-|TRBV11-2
CASSPQHLSYEQYF
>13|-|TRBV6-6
CASSPGPEYGYTF
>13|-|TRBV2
CASRQGLNQPQHF
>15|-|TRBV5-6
CASSLGTGVNTEAFF